Shown below are 30 T cell receptor beta chains from a single sample sequenced in a study of PD-L1 blockade in urothelial cancer. Measured with immunoSEQ multiplex PCR; TCRdb has only the in-frame clones, and not every one. The sample has about 85,000 clones; more than 70% are singletons. Indicated time point: pretreatment peripheral blood. The sequencing here drew on PBMCs, taken around atezolizumab (anti-PD-L1) treatment. Source of these receptors: a man in his 60s with urothelial cancer.

This sequence joins TRBV5-6 and TRBJ2-6; the D is unclear. Deletions cut 1 base from V and 0 bases from J, with 5 bases between. The germline V gene encodes CDR1 SGHDT and CDR2 YYEEEE. This CDR3 spans 15 amino acids. CDR3 nucleotides: TGTGCCAGCAGCTTGATCGGCTCTGGGGCCAACGTCCTGACTTTC. It specifies CASSLIGSGANVLTF.

The chain's CDR3 is CASSIRTSGTTGELFF. CDR3 in DNA: TGTGCCAGCAGCATCAGGACTAGCGGGACAACCGGGGAGCTGTTTTTT. The chain combines TRBV9 with TRBJ2-2; TRBD2 agrees at 12 bases. The germline V gene has CDR1 SGDLS and CDR2 YYNGEE. The CDR3 is made up of 16 amino acids. V shed 4 bases, J shed 5 bases, and the junction held 6 bases outside the gene matches.

The chain employs TRBV6-6 and TRBJ2-3; 9 bases match TRBD2. The trim removed 7 bases at V and 9 bases at J, leaving 5 bases unmatched. CDR3 size: 12 residues. Germline V CDR1 and CDR2: MNHNY, SVGAGI (reference sequence). Written as DNA, the CDR3 is TGTGCCAGCACCCAAGCGGGGGGAACGCAGTATTTT. This encodes CASTQAGGTQYF.

The J gene is TRBJ2-7, the V gene TRBV18; maybe TRBD2 (5 bases). V dropped 3 bases and J dropped 1 base, with 13 bases sitting between them. This CDR3 region has 15 residues. The germline CDR1 and CDR2 sequences are KGHSH and LQKENI. CDR3 sequence reads: CASSPQVLGSYEQYF. The CDR3 DNA reads as TGTGCCAGCTCACCTCAGGTACTAGGGTCCTACGAGCAGTACTTC.

This clone was recorded a few times. The chain has TRBV10-2 and TRBJ1-4, with D hard to call. The CDR3 spans 13 residues. Germline assignment: CDR1 WSHSY and CDR2 SAAADI. V lost 0 bases to trimming and J lost 7 bases, with 6 bases between them. The CDR3 spells CASSESSREKLFF. In DNA form, the CDR3 reads TGCGCCAGCAGTGAGTCGTCTCGTGAAAAACTGTTTTTT.

This chain uses TRBV9 with TRBJ2-7, with TRBD2 matching over 11 bases. Germline CDR1 SGDLS, CDR2 YYNGEE. CDR3 size: 16 residues. V lost 4 bases and J lost 5; bases outside the gene matches: 11. The CDR3 is CASSPRLAGIYDEQYF. The CDR3 bases are TGTGCCAGCAGCCCCCGACTAGCGGGAATCTACGACGAGCAGTACTTC. Drawing the rest from reference TRBV9 and TRBJ2-7, the complete variable domain is DSGVTQTPKHLITATGQRVTLRCSPRSGDLSVYWYQQSLDQGLQFLIQYYNGEERAKGNILERFSAQQFPDLHSELNLSSLELGDSALYFCASSPRLAGIYDEQYFGPGTRLTVT.

The chain combines TRBV2 with TRBJ1-4; the D gene is possibly TRBD1 (6 bases). Trimming stripped 6 bases from V and 5 bases from J, with 16 bases between. The germline V gene has CDR1 SNHLY and CDR2 FYNNEI. The CDR3 runs to 15 residues. Here the CDR3 reads CASRETGFGNEKLFF. In nucleotides, the CDR3 is TGTGCCAGCAGAGAAACAGGGTTCGGAAATGAAAAACTGTTTTTT.

This sequence joins TRBV4-2 and TRBJ2-7, with D unclear. Germline loops: CDR1 LGHNA, CDR2 YNFKEQ. V lost 5 bases, J lost 0 bases, and 11 bases lay in between. There are 14 residues in the CDR3. The CDR3 DNA reads as TGTGCCAGCAGCTTTACTCTTCACTCCTACGAGCAGTACTTC. This encodes CASSFTLHSYEQYF.

The chain uses TRBV7-2 and TRBJ2-3; 12 bases align to TRBD2. The germline V gene encodes CDR1 SGHTA and CDR2 FQGNSA. This CDR3 has 16 residues. Trimming cost V 5 bases and J 6 bases; bases outside gene matches: 9. The CDR3: CASSTRLAGARDTQYF. CDR3 sequence (DNA): TGTGCCAGCAGCACAAGACTAGCGGGAGCTCGGGATACGCAGTATTTT.

V usage is TRBV5-1 and J usage is TRBJ2-6; D is uncertain. The CDR3 runs 17 residues. The V and J ends lost 2 bases and 4 bases respectively, with 16 bases between them. Looked up from germline, CDR1 is SGHRS and CDR2 is YFSETQ. CDR3 sequence: CASSFFTTFAGANVLTF. The DNA of the CDR3 is TGCGCCAGCAGCTTTTTTACTACCTTCGCGGGGGCCAACGTCCTGACTTTC.

This clone has only one observation. V usage is TRBV6-5 and J usage is TRBJ1-1; D is unclear. Germline lookup yields CDR1 MNHEY and CDR2 SVGAGI. This CDR3 has 15 residues. With 7 bases removed from V and 0 bases from J, the gap between germline ends came to 15 bases. Here the CDR3 reads CASKVVGSVNTEAFF. The CDR3 DNA is TGTGCCAGCAAGGTCGTGGGCTCGGTGAACACTGAAGCTTTCTTT.

V and J are TRBV7-9 and TRBJ1-4; D remains unclear. The CDR3 has 15 amino acids. CDR1 and CDR2 from the germline V gene are SEHNR and FQNEAQ (reference sequence). With 7 bases removed from V and 7 bases from J, the gap between germline ends came to 19 bases. CDR3 in DNA: TGTGCCAGCACCCCTTCCACGGGATTTGGTGAAAAACTGTTTTTT. This gives the protein CASTPSTGFGEKLFF.

This clone came up a few times. V gene TRBV12-5 combines with J gene TRBJ1-6; 7 bases fit TRBD1. Germline CDR1 reads LGHNT; CDR2 reads FRNRAP. The CDR3 length is 12 residues. V shed 11 bases, J shed 8 bases, and the junction held 6 bases outside the gene matches. CDR3 coding DNA: TGTGCTTCAGGGGACAGTTATTCACCCCTCCACTTT. Encoded protein: CASGDSYSPLHF.

The chain employs TRBV28 and TRBJ2-7; tentatively, D is TRBD1 (5 bases). CDR1 is MDHEN and CDR2 is SYDVKM in the germline V gene. V was pared by 5 bases and J by 3 bases, with 20 bases between. The CDR3 is 16 residues long. The chain's CDR3 is CASSPPLGANDYEQYF. The CDR3, as DNA: TGTGCCAGCAGTCCCCCCCTAGGGGCTAACGACTACGAGCAGTACTTC.

The genes are TRBV30 and TRBJ1-2; D not certain. V lost 0 bases, J lost 2 bases, and 7 bases lay in between. The CDR3 spans 13 residues. Germline values: CDR1 GTSNPN, CDR2 SVGIG (reference sequence). The CDR3 region has the DNA TGTGCCTGGAGTGTACACGAAAACTATGGCTACACCTTC. It specifies CAWSVHENYGYTF.

The V call is TRBV5-1, the J call TRBJ1-5, with D possibly TRBD1 on 5 matching bases. Germline values: CDR1 SGHRS, CDR2 YFSETQ. The germline V and J ends were trimmed by 4 bases and 9 bases, with 20 bases remaining between them. This CDR3 is 15 amino acids long. This CDR3 reads CASSERGDPSWPQHF. CDR3 coding DNA: TGCGCCAGCAGCGAACGGGGGGACCCATCATGGCCCCAGCATTTT.

CDR3 DNA sequence: TGTGCCACTCGCTCAGGGACAGGGGGCTCCTACGAGCAGTACTTC. Translated, it gives CATRSGTGGSYEQYF. The chain recombines TRBV7-2 with TRBJ2-7; the match to TRBD1 covers 11 bases. This CDR3 spans 15 amino acids. CDR1 SGHTA and CDR2 FQGNSA come from the germline V gene. J was trimmed by 0 bases and V by 10 bases; bases with no gene match: 8.

CDR3 DNA sequence: TGTGCCAGCAGCTTACAGGGTTTGGGAACATACGAGCAGTACTTC. Encoded protein: CASSLQGLGTYEQYF. The V call is TRBV7-6, the J call TRBJ2-7; a possible D gene is TRBD1 (5 bases). Germline V gene sequence: CDR1 SGHVS, CDR2 FNYEAQ. CDR3 size: 15 residues. V was cut by 2 bases and J by 4 bases, with 15 bases left in between.

This clone occurred once. This chain connects TRBV2 to TRBJ2-1; 14 bases agree with TRBD2. The CDR3 covers 14 residues. CDR1 and CDR2 from the germline V gene are SNHLY and FYNNEI. The ends lost 6 bases at V and 8 bases at J; junction bases unmatched: 3. CDR3 in amino acids: CASRGGLAGDEQFF. CDR3 nucleotides: TGTGCCAGCAGGGGGGGACTAGCGGGAGATGAGCAGTTCTTC.

The rearrangement uses TRBV28 and TRBJ2-7; perhaps TRBD2 as D (6 bases). There are 13 residues in the CDR3. Germline CDR1 and CDR2: MDHEN and SYDVKM. V dropped 4 bases and J dropped 5 bases, with 12 bases sitting between them. The CDR3: CASSYGSRNEQYF. Here the CDR3 DNA reads TGTGCCAGCAGTTACGGGAGTCGGAACGAGCAGTACTTC.

The chain combines TRBV15 with TRBJ2-7; TRBD2 matches 7 bases. Germline lookup yields CDR1 LNHNV and CDR2 YYDKDF (reference sequence). V shed 0 bases, J shed 3 bases, and the junction held 2 bases outside the gene matches. The CDR3 is 14 residues long. Here the CDR3 DNA reads TGTGCCACCAGCAGAGAAGGACTAGTCTACGAGCAGTACTTC. Its translation is CATSREGLVYEQYF.

This clone occurred once. V and J are TRBV4-1 and TRBJ2-7; 7 bases line up with TRBD2. CDR3 size: 15 residues. V was clipped by 3 bases and J by 2 bases; unmatched bases: 7. Germline V gives CDR1 MGHRA, CDR2 YSYEKL. The CDR3 here is CASSQPGGDPYEQYF. CDR3 sequence (DNA): TGCGCCAGCAGCCAGCCGGGGGGAGACCCCTACGAGCAGTACTTC.

V is TRBV7-9 and J is TRBJ1-1, with D possibly being TRBD1 (5 bases). Per germline, CDR1 SEHNR and CDR2 FQNEAQ (reference sequence). CDR3 length equals 15 residues. V lost 1 base and J lost 0, with 9 bases in between. This CDR3 is CASSLGPGLNTEAFF. As DNA, the CDR3 is TGTGCCAGCAGCTTAGGGCCAGGGCTGAACACTGAAGCTTTCTTT.

The chain carries TRBV10-3 and TRBJ1-1; a weak D match, TRBD1 (6 bases). Trimming stripped 4 bases from V and 7 bases from J, with 13 bases between. The CDR3 is 13 residues long. Germline values: CDR1 ENHRY, CDR2 SYGVKD. CDR3 nucleotide sequence: TGTGCCATCAGTGCCAACAGGGCTGGTGAAGCTTTCTTT. This sequence encodes CAISANRAGEAFF.

V is TRBV10-3 and J is TRBJ2-5; 9 bases agree with TRBD2. Germline V gene lookup returns CDR1 ENHRY and CDR2 SYGVKD. This CDR3 is built from 14 residues. V dropped 5 bases and J dropped 2; count of bases not matched to a gene: 3. The CDR3 spells CAISRLAEQETQYF. The CDR3 DNA follows: TGTGCCATCAGTCGACTAGCGGAACAAGAGACCCAGTACTTC.

The CDR3 bases are TGTGCCACCAGCAGAGATCGCACAATCAATCAGCCCCAGCATTTT. It encodes CATSRDRTINQPQHF. V gene TRBV15 combines with J gene TRBJ1-5, with D unclear. V was pared by 0 bases and J by 3 bases, with 9 bases between. The CDR3 runs 15 residues. Germline V gene sequence: CDR1 LNHNV, CDR2 YYDKDF (reference sequence).

This clone was picked up one time. The chain combines TRBV6-1 with TRBJ2-2; 8 nucleotides line up with TRBD1. CDR3 size: 14 residues. After removal of 9 bases from V and 7 bases from J, the junction contained 10 bases not matched to a gene. CDR1 MNHNS and CDR2 SASEGT come from the germline V gene. The CDR3 DNA sequence: TGTGCCAGTATTACGGACAGGGCCGGCGGGGAGCTGTTTTTT. Residues: CASITDRAGGELFF.

The chain recombines TRBV5-4 with TRBJ1-6; 9 bases map to TRBD1. Unmatched junction bases numbered 13, after V lost 4 bases and J lost 14 bases. Germline V CDR1 and CDR2: SGHNT, YYREEE (reference sequence). This CDR3 contains 15 residues. CDR3 nucleotide sequence: TGTGCCAGCAGCGTACCGGGACAGGGAGGGGGGACCCTCCACTTT. Amino acid sequence: CASSVPGQGGGTLHF.

The chain is built from TRBV6-5 and TRBJ1-1; no clear D gene. The CDR3 extends over 14 amino acids. Trimming took 4 bases from V and 4 from J, leaving 13 bases between them. Per germline, CDR1 MNHEY and CDR2 SVGAGI. In DNA form, the CDR3 reads TGTGCCAGCAGTTCGTCTTATTTGGCCACTGAAGCTTTCTTT. This gives the protein CASSSSYLATEAFF.

The sample holds a few counts of this clone. The V call is TRBV30, the J call TRBJ1-1; no definite D call. This CDR3 has 12 residues. CDR1 is GTSNPN and CDR2 is SVGIG in the germline V gene (reference sequence). This CDR3 is CVAYFADTEAFF. The CDR3 DNA is TGTGTCGCTTATTTTGCGGACACTGAAGCTTTCTTT.